This T cell receptor beta chain was sequenced in a study of resident and recirculating memory T cells in vitiligo. Study as a whole: The samples were homogenized without cell sorting before genomic DNA extraction.

After removal of 6 bases from V and 2 bases from J, the junction contained 7 bases not matched to a gene. Germline CDR1 and CDR2: SNHLY and FYNNEI. CDR3 length equals 15 residues. Stable patients also lacked confetti depigmentation, a sign of active vitiligo. Patients had received no treatment within the previous three months. Only in-frame clones appear in the TCRdb table, and some are missing; sequencing was by immunoSEQ multiplex PCR. The sample contains 75,000 to 85,000 clones, roughly 94% of which appear only once. This TCR was sampled from a male donor with vitiligo. The rearrangement uses TRBV2 and TRBJ2-5; 9 bases align to TRBD1. Source material: blood. The CDR3 region has the DNA TGTGCCAGCAGCGCTGAGACAGGGGGTCAAGAGACCCAGTACTTC. It yields the protein CASSAETGGQETQYF.